One and the same sample provided the 23 T cell receptor beta chains below, sequenced in a study of blood T cell repertoires in COVID-19. Profiled with immunoSEQ multiplex PCR; TCRdb holds only in-frame clones, not every one. The profile shows fewer than 400,000 clones, around 85% of them singletons. Sequenced material: peripheral blood. The receptors were gathered from a young woman with acute or convalescent COVID-19.

The chain couples TRBV6-1 to TRBJ1-5; TRBD1 is a possible D gene (6 bases). The ends were cut back, 4 bases at V and 1 base at J, with 14 bases in the middle. The CDR3 sequence is 16 residues long. From germline, CDR1 is MNHNS and CDR2 SASEGT. The CDR3 here is CASSGGYGQSNQPQHF. DNA of the CDR3: TGTGCCAGCAGTGGAGGTTACGGACAGAGCAATCAGCCCCAGCATTTT.

The gene calls are TRBV5-1 and TRBJ1-4; a weak D match, TRBD1 (5 bases). The CDR3 is 13 residues long. Trimming removed 5 bases at V and 8 bases at J, with 13 bases between. Germline-derived CDR1 and CDR2 are SGHRS and YFSETQ. This chain's CDR3 is CASRDLGAEKLFF. Here the CDR3 DNA reads TGCGCCAGCAGGGATCTAGGGGCCGAAAAACTGTTTTTT.

The V call is TRBV6-5, the J call TRBJ2-7; TRBD2 might be the D (5 bases). The germline CDR1 and CDR2 sequences are MNHEY and SVGAGI. The CDR3 spans 14 residues. V was trimmed by 0 bases and J by 2 bases, leaving 8 bases between them. The CDR3 region has the DNA TGTGCCAGCAGTTACTCGGCGGGCCCCTACGAGCAGTACTTC. The encoded protein is CASSYSAGPYEQYF.

The rearrangement links TRBV18 to TRBJ2-1; D perhaps matches TRBD2 (5 bases). Trimming removed 2 bases from V and 3 bases from J, with 11 bases in between. This CDR3 spans 15 amino acids. The V gene's germline CDR1 is KGHSH and CDR2 LQKENI. CDR3 amino acids: CASSPGENNYNEQFF. CDR3 DNA: TGTGCCAGCTCACCAGGGGAGAATAACTACAATGAGCAGTTCTTC. Looking up the rest from reference TRBV18 and TRBJ2-1 gives the full variable domain: NAGVMQNPRHLVRRRGQEARLRCSPMKGHSHVYWYRQLPEEGLKFMVYLQKENIIDESGMPKERFSAEFPKEGPSILRIQQVVRGDSAAYFCASSPGENNYNEQFFGPGTRLTVL.

V is TRBV24-1 and J is TRBJ2-3, with 7 nucleotides matching TRBD2. With V trimmed by 5 bases and J by 2 bases, 6 bases remained unmatched. CDR3 size: 15 residues. Germline lookup yields CDR1 KGHDR and CDR2 SFDVKD. The CDR3 sequence: CATSGGREYTDTQYF. CDR3 DNA: TGTGCCACCAGTGGAGGGAGGGAATACACAGATACGCAGTATTTT.

V is TRBV27 and J is TRBJ1-6, with a weak D call TRBD1 (5 bases). The germline V gene encodes CDR1 MNHEY and CDR2 SMNVEV (reference sequence). CDR3 size: 15 residues. Between the trimmed V and J ends, which lost 1 base and 7 bases, there was a span of 11 bases. Here the CDR3 reads CASSLLSGENSPLHF. CDR3 bases: TGTGCCAGCAGTTTATTATCGGGGGAAAATTCACCCCTCCACTTT.

The genes are TRBV19 and TRBJ1-1, with TRBD1 identical over 8 bases. CDR1 and CDR2 (germline): LNHDA, SQIVND (reference sequence). Trimming removed 3 bases from V and 5 bases from J; junction bases left unmatched: 8. The CDR3 is 15 residues long. The CDR3 reads CASSIPQGARTEAFF. The CDR3 DNA reads TGTGCCAGTAGTATTCCGCAGGGGGCGCGAACTGAAGCTTTCTTT.

This rearrangement joins TRBV19 to TRBJ1-1; TRBD1 is a possible D gene (6 bases). This CDR3 is built from 15 residues. Between the trimmed V and J ends, which lost 1 base and 4 bases, there was a span of 13 bases. Germline values: CDR1 LNHDA, CDR2 SQIVND (reference sequence). CDR3 protein: CASSIVAGASTEAFF. DNA of the CDR3: TGTGCCAGTAGTATAGTGGCGGGGGCGAGCACTGAAGCTTTCTTT.

The rearrangement links TRBV28 to TRBJ2-3; 9 bases are a match to TRBD1. The CDR3 length is 15 residues. In germline, CDR1 is MDHEN, CDR2 SYDVKM. The V gene end was trimmed by 3 bases and the J gene end by 1 base; junction bases not matched to a gene: 2. Here the CDR3 DNA reads TGTGCCAGCAGTTTCAGGACAGGGGGCACAGATACGCAGTATTTT. This codes for CASSFRTGGTDTQYF.

This clone came up a few times. V gene TRBV9 combines with J gene TRBJ1-1; perhaps TRBD1 as D (6 bases). The germline V and J ends were trimmed by 4 bases and 0 bases, with 13 bases remaining between them. The germline V gene encodes CDR1 SGDLS and CDR2 YYNGEE. There are 15 residues in the CDR3. CDR3: CASSSPTGMNTEAFF. CDR3 bases: TGTGCCAGCAGCTCACCGACAGGCATGAACACTGAAGCTTTCTTT.

V usage is TRBV3-1 (or the pseudogene TRBV3-2) and J usage is TRBJ2-1; D remains unclear. This CDR3 region has 15 residues. The germline V gene encodes CDR1 LGHDT and CDR2 YNNKEL (reference sequence). The V gene lost 4 bases and the J gene lost 0 bases, with 10 bases spanning the gap. CDR3 coding DNA: TGTGCCAGCAGCCCAGGTTGGGCCTCCTACAATGAGCAGTTCTTC. It yields the protein CASSPGWASYNEQFF.

The chain links TRBV9 to TRBJ1-2; TRBD1 agrees at 7 bases. The CDR3 totals 14 residues. The junction had 7 bases not matched to a gene; V was cut back by 4 bases and J by 4 bases. Germline values: CDR1 SGDLS, CDR2 YYNGEE. The CDR3 DNA follows: TGTGCCAGCAGCCGTAGGAGGGACAGCTATGGCTACACCTTC. It yields the protein CASSRRRDSYGYTF.

This clone was picked up one time. The rearrangement joins TRBV7-9 to TRBJ2-5; possibly TRBD1 for D (6 bases). Germline lookup yields CDR1 SEHNR and CDR2 FQNEAQ (reference sequence). V lost 8 bases and J 5 bases, leaving 12 bases between the germline ends. The CDR3 is made up of 12 amino acids. CDR3 sequence: CASHRDLETQYF. The CDR3 region has the DNA TGTGCCAGCCACAGGGATTTGGAGACCCAGTACTTC.

The DNA for the CDR3 is TGTGCCACCAGTGATTTCGGAGAGACCCAGTACTTC. Amino acid sequence: CATSDFGETQYF. The chain employs TRBV24-1 and TRBJ2-5; D unresolved. Germline assignment: CDR1 KGHDR and CDR2 SFDVKD. The CDR3 runs 12 residues. Trimming took off 1 base at V and 4 bases at J, with 3 bases between the two ends.

This clone was observed once. V usage is TRBV2 and J usage is TRBJ1-1; unclear D gene. The CDR3 is 14 amino acids. V dropped 4 bases and J dropped 2 bases, with 11 bases sitting between them. Germline assignment: CDR1 SNHLY and CDR2 FYNNEI. For the CDR3, the DNA is TGTGCCAGCAGTGGCCTCGTGACAAACACTGAAGCTTTCTTT. This codes for CASSGLVTNTEAFF. The full variable domain, in which reference TRBV2 and TRBJ1-1 provide the parts outside the CDR3, is EPEVTQTPSHQVTQMGQEVILRCVPISNHLYFYWYRQILGQKVEFLVSFYNNEISEKSEIFDDQFSVERPDGSNFTLKIRSTKLEDSAMYFCASSGLVTNTEAFFGQGTRLTVV.

The chain has TRBV7-9 and TRBJ1-5; 7 positions match TRBD1. Germline trimming cut 1 base from V and 3 bases from J; bases unmatched to any gene: 6. The CDR3 spans 16 residues. CDR1 is SEHNR and CDR2 is FQNEAQ in the germline V gene (reference sequence). The CDR3 DNA reads TGTGCCAGCAGCTTAGTATTAGGGACAGACAATCAGCCCCAGCATTTT. This translates into CASSLVLGTDNQPQHF.

The rearrangement links TRBV7-2 to TRBJ2-5; tentative D call: TRBD2 (6 bases). The ends were cut back, 2 bases at V and 5 bases at J, with 9 bases in the middle. CDR1 and CDR2 from the germline V gene are SGHTA and FQGNSA. The CDR3 totals 13 residues. The CDR3 DNA sequence: TGTGCCAGCAGCTTATGGGGGGTGGAGACCCAGTACTTC. This translates into CASSLWGVETQYF.

V and J are TRBV10-3 and TRBJ2-5; D is ambiguous. The CDR3 totals 13 residues. The V gene's germline CDR1 is ENHRY and CDR2 SYGVKD. The germline V and J ends were trimmed by 3 bases and 3 bases, with 8 bases remaining between them. The CDR3: CAISENRKETQYF. For the CDR3, the DNA is TGTGCCATCAGTGAAAACAGAAAAGAGACCCAGTACTTC.

This chain joins TRBV5-5 and TRBJ1-5; no definite D call. Trimming pared 1 base from V and 5 bases from J, leaving 7 bases between. The CDR3 runs 13 residues. The V gene's germline CDR1 is SGHKS and CDR2 YYEKEE (reference sequence). This chain's CDR3 is CASSLSGHQPQHF. CDR3 bases: TGTGCCAGCAGCTTGTCAGGTCATCAGCCCCAGCATTTT.

The chain employs TRBV5-4 and TRBJ1-4; tentative D call: TRBD1 (5 bases). The CDR3 runs 14 residues. Germline CDR1 and CDR2: SGHNT and YYREEE (reference sequence). The germline V and J ends were trimmed by 4 bases and 8 bases, with 15 bases remaining between them. The CDR3 sequence: CASSLMGGEEKLFF. In DNA form, the CDR3 reads TGTGCCAGCAGCCTAATGGGGGGAGAGGAAAAACTGTTTTTT.

This clone appeared once. This sequence joins TRBV28 and TRBJ1-5, with TRBD1 as a possible D gene (6 bases). Trimming took off 4 bases at V and 2 bases at J, with 9 bases between the two ends. Germline V gives CDR1 MDHEN, CDR2 SYDVKM. The CDR3 contains 14 residues. The CDR3 DNA follows: TGTGCCAGCAGTTCACAGGGAGGCAATCAGCCCCAGCATTTT. Residues: CASSSQGGNQPQHF.

V and J are TRBV19 and TRBJ2-2; D is unclear. V lost 3 bases and J lost 9, with 17 bases in between. The CDR3 consists of 15 residues. CDR1 is LNHDA and CDR2 is SQIVND in the germline V gene (reference sequence). CDR3 in amino acids: CASSIVDTVTRELFF. The DNA of the CDR3 is TGTGCCAGTAGTATTGTAGACACGGTTACCAGGGAGCTGTTTTTT.

This clone showed up just once. This sequence joins TRBV5-1 and TRBJ1-1; 7 nucleotides align to TRBD1. CDR3 size: 13 residues. Germline loops: CDR1 SGHRS, CDR2 YFSETQ. V lost 4 bases and J lost 5; bases outside the gene matches: 5. CDR3 loop: CASSQEQGTEAFF. For the CDR3, the DNA is TGCGCCAGCAGCCAAGAACAGGGGACTGAAGCTTTCTTT.